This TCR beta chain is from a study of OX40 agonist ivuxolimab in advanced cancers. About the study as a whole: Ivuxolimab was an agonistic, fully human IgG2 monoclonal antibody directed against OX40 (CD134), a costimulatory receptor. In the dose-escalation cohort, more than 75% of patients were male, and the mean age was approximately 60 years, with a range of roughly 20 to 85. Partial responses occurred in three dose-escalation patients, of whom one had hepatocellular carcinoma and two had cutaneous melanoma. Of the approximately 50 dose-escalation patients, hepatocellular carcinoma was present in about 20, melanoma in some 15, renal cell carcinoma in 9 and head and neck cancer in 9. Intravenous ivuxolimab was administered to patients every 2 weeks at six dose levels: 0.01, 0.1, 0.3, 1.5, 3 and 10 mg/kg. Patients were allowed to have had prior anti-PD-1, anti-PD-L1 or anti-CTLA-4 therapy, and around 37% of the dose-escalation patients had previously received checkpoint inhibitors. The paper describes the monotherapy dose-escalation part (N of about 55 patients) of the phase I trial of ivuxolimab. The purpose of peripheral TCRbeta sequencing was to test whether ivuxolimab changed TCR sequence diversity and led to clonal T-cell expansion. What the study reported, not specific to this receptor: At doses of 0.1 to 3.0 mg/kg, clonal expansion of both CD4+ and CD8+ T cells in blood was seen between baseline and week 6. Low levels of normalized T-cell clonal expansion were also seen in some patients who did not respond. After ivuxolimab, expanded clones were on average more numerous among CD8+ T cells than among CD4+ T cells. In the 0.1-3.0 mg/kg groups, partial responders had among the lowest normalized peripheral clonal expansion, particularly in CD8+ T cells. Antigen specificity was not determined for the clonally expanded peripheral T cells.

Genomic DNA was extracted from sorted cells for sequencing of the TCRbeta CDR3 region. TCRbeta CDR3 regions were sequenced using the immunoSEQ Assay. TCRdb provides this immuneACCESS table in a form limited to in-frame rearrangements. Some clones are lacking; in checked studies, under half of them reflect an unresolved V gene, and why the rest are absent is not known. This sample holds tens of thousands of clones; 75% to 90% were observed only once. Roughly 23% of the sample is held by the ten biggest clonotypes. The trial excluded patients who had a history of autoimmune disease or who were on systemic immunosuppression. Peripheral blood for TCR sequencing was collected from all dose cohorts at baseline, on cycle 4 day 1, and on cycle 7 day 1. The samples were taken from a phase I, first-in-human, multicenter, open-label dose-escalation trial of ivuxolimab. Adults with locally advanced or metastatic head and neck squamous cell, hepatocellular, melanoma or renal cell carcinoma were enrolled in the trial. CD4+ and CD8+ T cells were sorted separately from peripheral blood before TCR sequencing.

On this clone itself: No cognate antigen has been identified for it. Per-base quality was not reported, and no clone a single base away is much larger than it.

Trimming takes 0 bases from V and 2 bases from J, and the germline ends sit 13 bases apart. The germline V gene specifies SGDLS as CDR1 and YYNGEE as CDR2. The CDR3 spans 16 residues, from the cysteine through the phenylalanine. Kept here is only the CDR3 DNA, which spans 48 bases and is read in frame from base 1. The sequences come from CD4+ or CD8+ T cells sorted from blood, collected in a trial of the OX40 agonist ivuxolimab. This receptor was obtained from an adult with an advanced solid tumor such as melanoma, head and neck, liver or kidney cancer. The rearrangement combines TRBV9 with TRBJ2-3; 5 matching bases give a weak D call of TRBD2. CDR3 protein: CASSVAASGPTDTQYF. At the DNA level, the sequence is TGTGCCAGCAGCGTAGCTGCAAGCGGACCCACAGATACGCAGTATTTT.